The 24 T cell receptor beta chains listed next were all sequenced from one sample in a study of blood T cell repertoires in COVID-19 (dated by TCRdb to about 2020). The receptor library was made with the immunoSEQ multiplex PCR assay. Imported from immuneACCESS, the table was reduced by TCRdb to in-frame sequences with V and J called. These copies leave out some clones; in studies compared against another copy, an unresolved V gene accounts for under half, and the cause of the remainder is not known. The sample profile shows 200,000 to 250,000 clones; more than 75% of them were found once. Clones ranked in the top ten supply 9.5% to 15% of the sample. Sequences were obtained from peripheral blood. The receptors come from a human donor in a cohort sampled during active COVID-19.

V and J are TRBV24-1 and TRBJ2-7; weak D call: TRBD1 (6 bases). Germline V gene sequence: CDR1 KGHDR, CDR2 SFDVKD. CDR3 length: 14 residues. Trimming took 4 bases from V and 3 from J, leaving 12 bases between them. CDR3 protein: CATSDSGHFYEQYF. CDR3 sequence (DNA): TGTGCCACCAGTGACTCGGGACACTTCTACGAGCAGTACTTC.

This clone was detected a few times. V is TRBV5-1 and J is TRBJ1-4; no firm D call. The CDR3 spans 15 residues. Trimming cost V 4 bases and J 0 bases, with 10 bases left between them. Germline V gene lookup returns CDR1 SGHRS and CDR2 YFSETQ. The CDR3 sequence: CASSVVGATNEKLFF. The CDR3 nucleotides are TGCGCCAGCAGCGTGGTCGGGGCAACTAATGAAAAACTGTTTTTT.

The chain links TRBV19 to TRBJ2-1, with D perhaps TRBD2 (6 bases). Trimming shortened V by 3 bases and J by 6 bases, and 12 bases separated the two germline ends. This CDR3 contains 14 residues. Per germline, CDR1 LNHDA and CDR2 SQIVND (reference sequence). The CDR3 DNA reads TGTGCCAGTAGTATGGGCGGGATCACCAATGAGCAGTTCTTC. Protein product: CASSMGGITNEQFF.

The chain couples TRBV24-1 to TRBJ1-1, with TRBD1 identical over 9 bases. The CDR3 loop spans 15 amino acids. Germline CDR1 reads KGHDR; CDR2 reads SFDVKD. Losses at the gene ends were 3 bases for V and 5 bases for J; bases not matched to a gene: 6. For the CDR3, the DNA is TGTGCCACCAGTGATCCGACAGGGGGTGGAACTGAAGCTTTCTTT. Its protein is CATSDPTGGGTEAFF.

The chain recombines TRBV18 with TRBJ2-2, with 7 bases lining up with TRBD1. J lost 6 bases, V lost 2 bases, and 15 bases had no gene match. CDR1 KGHSH and CDR2 LQKENI come from the germline V gene. The CDR3 runs to 18 residues. The CDR3 sequence: CASSPTPSDRLSAGELFF. The CDR3 DNA sequence: TGTGCCAGCTCACCAACCCCCTCGGACAGGTTGTCTGCCGGGGAGCTGTTTTTT.

The chain links TRBV7-9 to TRBJ2-7, with 7 positions matching TRBD2. Looked up from germline, CDR1 is SEHNR and CDR2 is FQNEAQ (reference sequence). Trimming removed 1 base from V and 0 bases from J; junction bases left unmatched: 3. The CDR3 has 15 residues. The CDR3, as DNA: TGTGCCAGCAGCTTAGTCCGGGGGGACTCCTACGAGCAGTACTTC. Its protein is CASSLVRGDSYEQYF.

The genes are TRBV4-1 and TRBJ2-3; 9 bases are shared with TRBD2. The CDR3 runs to 16 residues. After removal of 4 bases from V and 3 bases from J, the junction contained 8 bases not matched to a gene. Germline V CDR1 and CDR2: MGHRA, YSYEKL. The CDR3 sequence: CASSRTHSGGTDTQYF. In DNA, the CDR3 is TGCGCCAGCAGCCGGACCCATAGCGGGGGAACAGATACGCAGTATTTT.

V gene TRBV9 combines with J gene TRBJ2-7; TRBD1 is a possible D gene (6 bases). Germline CDR1 reads SGDLS; CDR2 reads YYNGEE. Deletions cut 0 bases from V and 0 bases from J, with 7 bases between. This CDR3 is built from 14 residues. Here the CDR3 reads CASSVGQVSYEQYF. CDR3 nucleotide sequence: TGTGCCAGCAGCGTAGGACAGGTCTCCTACGAGCAGTACTTC.

J is TRBJ1-1 and V is TRBV5-1, with 12 bases aligning to TRBD1. The CDR3 sequence is 17 residues long. V dropped 0 bases and J dropped 2; count of bases not matched to a gene: 5. The germline V gene encodes CDR1 SGHRS and CDR2 YFSETQ. DNA for the CDR3: TGCGCCAGCAGCTTGGCCGTGGGGACAGGGGGCAACACTGAAGCTTTCTTT. Translated, it gives CASSLAVGTGGNTEAFF.

CDR3 DNA: TGCAGCGCGGGGGAGGGGCACGGGCAGTACTTC. Translated: CSAGEGHGQYF. V is TRBV29-1 and J is TRBJ2-7; 7 bases map to TRBD2. Germline assignment: CDR1 SQVTM and CDR2 ANQGSEA. The CDR3 totals 11 residues. Germline trimming cut 7 bases from V and 9 bases from J; bases unmatched to any gene: 9.

This clone was detected only a few times. The chain links TRBV28 to TRBJ2-3, with TRBD1 matching over 7 bases. V was clipped by 5 bases and J by 6 bases; unmatched bases: 8. Germline loops: CDR1 MDHEN, CDR2 SYDVKM. The CDR3 runs to 14 residues. In DNA form, the CDR3 reads TGTGCCAGCAGTCTGGGACAGTCCGTTGATACGCAGTATTTT. Amino acids: CASSLGQSVDTQYF.

The rearrangement links TRBV6-6 to TRBJ2-7, with a possible D match to TRBD2 (5 bases). Between the trimmed V and J ends, which lost 2 bases and 5 bases, there was a span of 10 bases. This CDR3 has 13 amino acids. Germline assignment: CDR1 MNHNY and CDR2 SVGAGI (reference sequence). CDR3 protein: CASSYRPRDEQYF. The CDR3 bases are TGTGCCAGCAGTTACCGGCCGAGGGACGAGCAGTACTTC.

This clone was recorded only once. This rearrangement joins TRBV4-2 to TRBJ1-6; TRBD1 agrees at 8 bases. Losses at the gene ends were 0 bases for V and 10 bases for J; bases not matched to a gene: 2. Looked up from germline, CDR1 is LGHNA and CDR2 is YNFKEQ. The CDR3 runs 14 residues. For the CDR3, the DNA is TGTGCCAGCAGCCAAGACAGGGGGCGGTCACCCCTCCACTTT. It specifies CASSQDRGRSPLHF.

The chain links TRBV28 to TRBJ2-3; D uncertain. V lost 6 bases to trimming and J lost 4 bases, with 17 bases between them. Germline V gene sequence: CDR1 MDHEN, CDR2 SYDVKM. The CDR3 runs to 15 residues. CDR3 bases: TGTGCCAGCAGGTCGAGAGCACCAAACGCAGATACGCAGTATTTT. This encodes CASRSRAPNADTQYF.

This chain links TRBV5-5 with TRBJ2-3, with 7 bases lining up with TRBD2. Germline V gene sequence: CDR1 SGHKS, CDR2 YYEKEE (reference sequence). The CDR3 runs 14 residues. The V and J ends lost 5 bases and 5 bases, in that order; junction bases with no gene match: 8. CDR3 amino acids: CASSSGLWGDTQYF. CDR3 DNA: TGTGCCAGCAGTAGCGGGCTCTGGGGAGATACGCAGTATTTT.

The chain combines TRBV7-9 with TRBJ2-7; 9 bases are shared with TRBD2. Germline V gene sequence: CDR1 SEHNR, CDR2 FQNEAQ (reference sequence). V shed 5 bases, J shed 7 bases, and the junction held 15 bases outside the gene matches. The CDR3 runs to 16 residues. CDR3 nucleotide sequence: TGTGCCAGCAGCCCCACCGGAGGAGCGGGGGGCAAAGAGCAGTACTTC. Its translation is CASSPTGGAGGKEQYF.

This chain uses TRBV4-2 with TRBJ1-4; D not resolved. The germline V gene encodes CDR1 LGHNA and CDR2 YNFKEQ. The V gene lost 1 base and the J gene lost 7 bases, with 10 bases spanning the gap. This CDR3 has 14 residues. CDR3 sequence: CASSQGGITEKLFF. CDR3 DNA: TGTGCCAGCAGCCAAGGCGGGATAACTGAAAAACTGTTTTTT.

In this sample, this clone turned up many times. V gene TRBV5-1 combines with J gene TRBJ2-7; the match to TRBD2 covers 11 bases. V shed 0 bases, J shed 5 bases, and the junction held 10 bases outside the gene matches. Germline CDR1 reads SGHRS; CDR2 reads YFSETQ. The CDR3 length is 17 residues. The CDR3 loop is CASSLAGASGRFDEQYF. The CDR3 nucleotides are TGCGCCAGCAGCTTGGCCGGCGCTAGCGGGAGGTTCGACGAGCAGTACTTC.

This clone was counted once. The chain links TRBV2 to TRBJ2-1; D may be TRBD1 (5 bases). Germline assignment: CDR1 SNHLY and CDR2 FYNNEI. Trimming removed 5 bases from V and 4 bases from J, with 12 bases in between. The CDR3 has 14 amino acids. The CDR3: CASSLGPLYNEQFF. CDR3 nucleotide sequence: TGTGCCAGCAGTCTGGGGCCGCTTTACAATGAGCAGTTCTTC.

This clone was found once. The rearrangement uses TRBV10-3 and TRBJ2-3; 9 bases map to TRBD1. Germline CDR1 ENHRY, CDR2 SYGVKD. The CDR3 consists of 14 residues. V lost 8 bases and J lost 5; bases outside the gene matches: 8. The CDR3 here is CAIGGQGAGDTQYF. The CDR3 DNA sequence: TGTGCCATCGGGGGACAGGGTGCGGGAGATACGCAGTATTTT.

The gene calls are TRBV5-1 and TRBJ1-1; D gene uncertain. CDR1 is SGHRS and CDR2 is YFSETQ in the germline V gene. The V and J ends lost 0 bases and 4 bases respectively, with 10 bases between them. The CDR3 has 14 residues. DNA for the CDR3: TGCGCCAGCAGCTTGGACGAGGGTACCACTGAAGCTTTCTTT. Translated: CASSLDEGTTEAFF.

The CDR3 DNA reads TGTGCCAGCAGTTTCCGACAGGGGAACACTGAAGCTTTCTTT. It specifies CASSFRQGNTEAFF. This rearrangement joins TRBV27 to TRBJ1-1; TRBD1 aligns across 7 bases. This CDR3 is built from 14 residues. Germline V gene lookup returns CDR1 MNHEY and CDR2 SMNVEV (reference sequence). V lost 3 bases to trimming and J lost 1 base; unmatched junction nucleotides: 2.

This clone was picked up a small number of times. The rearrangement uses TRBV7-6 and TRBJ1-1, with D possibly being TRBD1 (5 bases). The CDR3 is 13 amino acids. Trimming cost V 5 bases and J 1 base, with 8 bases left between them. The V gene's germline CDR1 is SGHVS and CDR2 FNYEAQ. The CDR3 DNA sequence: TGTGCCAGCAGCGCACAGGAGAACACTGAAGCTTTCTTT. This translates into CASSAQENTEAFF.

This clone was recorded only once. This chain links TRBV5-1 with TRBJ2-1, with no clear D. The CDR3 consists of 14 residues. Trimming took 0 bases from V and 6 from J, leaving 10 bases between them. CDR1 and CDR2 (germline): SGHRS, YFSETQ. DNA for the CDR3: TGCGCCAGCAGCTTGGCCGACTTATCCAATGAGCAGTTCTTC. This sequence encodes CASSLADLSNEQFF.